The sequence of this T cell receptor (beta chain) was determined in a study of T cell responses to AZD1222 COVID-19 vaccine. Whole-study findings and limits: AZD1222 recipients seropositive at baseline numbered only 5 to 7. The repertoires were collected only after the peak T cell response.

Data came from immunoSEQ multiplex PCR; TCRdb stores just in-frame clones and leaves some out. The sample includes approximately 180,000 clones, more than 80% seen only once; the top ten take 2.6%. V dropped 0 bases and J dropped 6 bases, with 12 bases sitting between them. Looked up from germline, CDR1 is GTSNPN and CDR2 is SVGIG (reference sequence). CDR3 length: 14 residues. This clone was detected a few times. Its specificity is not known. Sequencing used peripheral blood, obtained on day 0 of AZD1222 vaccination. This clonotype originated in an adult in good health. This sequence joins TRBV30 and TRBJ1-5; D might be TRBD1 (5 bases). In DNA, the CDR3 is TGTGCCTGGAGTGTAAAGGGACTGTCTCAGCCCCAGCATTTT. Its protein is CAWSVKGLSQPQHF.